The 29 T cell receptor beta chains below all came from one sample that was sequenced in a study of immune cell composition in non-small cell lung cancer. Produced via immunoSEQ multiplex PCR; TCRdb's table is partial and in-frame only. The sample yields under 4,000 clones, 86% seen once. The material sequenced was lung tumor tissue. Receptor source: a human donor with non-small cell lung cancer.

CDR3 sequence reads: CASSSQLTGSNEKLFF. CDR3 DNA: TGTGCCAGCAGTTCCCAACTGACAGGGTCTAATGAAAAACTGTTTTTT. The chain recombines TRBV6-5 with TRBJ1-4, with 7 bases that match TRBD1. From germline, CDR1 is MNHEY and CDR2 SVGAGI. The CDR3 has 16 residues. V dropped 4 bases and J dropped 3; count of bases not matched to a gene: 8.

The chain links TRBV11-2 to TRBJ1-1; 7 positions match TRBD1. V lost 4 bases to trimming and J lost 7 bases; unmatched junction nucleotides: 3. CDR3 length: 12 residues. Germline assignment: CDR1 SGHAT and CDR2 FQNNGV. The chain's CDR3 is CASSYRGLEAFF. CDR3 sequence (DNA): TGTGCCAGCAGCTACAGGGGACTTGAAGCTTTCTTT.

V is TRBV7-9 and J is TRBJ1-5, with D hard to call. Germline loops: CDR1 SEHNR, CDR2 FQNEAQ (reference sequence). V dropped 1 base and J dropped 0 bases, with 7 bases sitting between them. The CDR3 contains 15 residues. The CDR3 DNA follows: TGTGCCAGCAGCTTAGACGGGGTTAGCAATCAGCCCCAGCATTTT. It is translated as CASSLDGVSNQPQHF.

The rearrangement uses TRBV13 and TRBJ2-7, with TRBD1 identical over 7 bases. The CDR3 is 17 residues long. J gave up 2 bases and V 5 bases, and 15 bases lay outside the gene matches. Germline V lookup: CDR1 PRHDT, CDR2 FYEKMQ (reference sequence). CDR3 sequence reads: CASSRRSRDSTAYEQYF. CDR3 bases: TGTGCCAGCAGCCGTAGGAGCCGGGACAGTACAGCCTACGAGCAGTACTTC. Complete variable domain (other parts from reference TRBV13 and TRBJ2-7): AAGVIQSPRHLIKEKRETATLKCYPIPRHDTVYWYQQGPGQDPQFLISFYEKMQSDKGSIPDRFSAQQFSDYHSELNMSSLELGDSALYFCASSRRSRDSTAYEQYFGPGTRLTVT.

The chain uses TRBV11-2 and TRBJ2-2; maybe TRBD2 (6 bases). Germline CDR1 and CDR2: SGHAT and FQNNGV. The CDR3 covers 15 residues. The V gene lost 0 bases and the J gene lost 8 bases, with 13 bases spanning the gap. CDR3 sequence (DNA): TGTGCCAGCAGCTTAGAGGGACTGAAAGTTGGGGAGCTGTTTTTT. Translation gives CASSLEGLKVGELFF.

V gene TRBV5-5 combines with J gene TRBJ2-5; D is uncertain. Germline V CDR1 and CDR2: SGHKS, YYEKEE (reference sequence). The CDR3 is made up of 14 amino acids. Deletions cut 0 bases from V and 2 bases from J, with 8 bases between. The CDR3 here is CASSLETPQETQYF. CDR3 nucleotide sequence: TGTGCCAGCAGCTTGGAGACACCACAAGAGACCCAGTACTTC.

This clone was found once. One end of the junction does not line up with germline, which may come from a read error. This chain links TRBV7-7 with TRBJ2-5; weak D call: TRBD2 (6 bases). CDR3 size: 14 residues. Per the germline V gene, CDR1 is SSHAT and CDR2 is FNYEAQ (reference sequence). The CDR3 loop is CASSLGGGRETQYF. Here the CDR3 DNA reads TGTGCTAGCAGCTTAGGAGGAGGGAGGGAGACCCAGTACTTC.

The chain uses TRBV12-5 and TRBJ2-7; 7 bases fit TRBD2. The V and J ends lost 5 bases and 7 bases, in that order; junction bases with no gene match: 8. The germline CDR1 and CDR2 sequences are LGHNT and FRNRAP. The CDR3 length is 13 residues. This chain's CDR3 is CASGRLMGGEQYF. CDR3 nucleotides: TGTGCTAGTGGTCGCCTTATGGGAGGGGAGCAGTACTTC.

This chain connects TRBV28 to TRBJ1-3; the D gene is possibly TRBD1 (6 bases). Germline CDR1 and CDR2: MDHEN and SYDVKM. Deletions cut 5 bases from V and 1 base from J, with 9 bases between. There are 14 residues in the CDR3. This CDR3 is CASSPQGSGNTIYF. For the CDR3, the DNA is TGTGCCAGCAGTCCACAGGGATCTGGAAACACCATATATTTT.

The chain uses TRBV9 and TRBJ2-2; D may be TRBD2 (6 bases). Deletions cut 0 bases from V and 5 bases from J, with 14 bases between. Germline V gene sequence: CDR1 SGDLS, CDR2 YYNGEE. The CDR3 loop spans 16 amino acids. In DNA form, the CDR3 reads TGTGCCAGCAGCGTAGGTGCGAGGGCGGGGACCGGGGAGCTGTTTTTT. The encoded protein is CASSVGARAGTGELFF.

This clone occurred a few times. CDR3 residues: CASSPDRALRQPQHF. CDR3 in DNA: TGTGCCAGTAGCCCCGACAGGGCATTGCGTCAGCCCCAGCATTTT. The J gene is TRBJ1-5, the V gene TRBV19, with TRBD1 matching over 7 bases. The CDR3 totals 15 residues. CDR1 LNHDA and CDR2 SQIVND come from the germline V gene (reference sequence). J gave up 6 bases and V 6 bases, and 11 bases lay outside the gene matches.

The chain employs TRBV6-1 and TRBJ1-3; D is undetermined. V gave up 0 bases and J gave up 8 bases, with 8 bases separating them. This CDR3 contains 13 residues. Germline-derived CDR1 and CDR2 are MNHNS and SASEGT. The CDR3, as DNA: TGTGCCAGCAGTGAAGCGTTGGGAGACACCATATATTTT. Amino acid sequence: CASSEALGDTIYF.

This chain uses TRBV6-1 with TRBJ2-3; 11 nucleotides align to TRBD2. Germline V gives CDR1 MNHNS, CDR2 SASEGT. The CDR3 is made up of 17 amino acids. The V and J ends lost 3 bases and 3 bases, in that order; junction bases with no gene match: 8. CDR3 amino acids: CASSEVVAGGPTDTQYF. DNA of the CDR3: TGTGCCAGCAGTGAGGTAGTAGCGGGGGGGCCGACAGATACGCAGTATTTT.

This rearrangement joins TRBV18 to TRBJ2-2; D unresolved. The germline V gene has CDR1 KGHSH and CDR2 LQKENI. The CDR3 extends over 15 amino acids. Deletions cut 3 bases from V and 1 base from J, with 9 bases between. CDR3 in amino acids: CASSPTRLNTGELFF. The CDR3 bases are TGTGCCAGCTCACCTACAAGATTGAACACCGGGGAGCTGTTTTTT.

V and J are TRBV18 and TRBJ2-2; 8 nucleotides line up with TRBD1. CDR3 length: 16 amino acids. Germline CDR1 and CDR2: KGHSH and LQKENI. With 4 bases clipped from V and 6 bases from J, the junction kept 10 bases outside the gene matches. The CDR3 region has the DNA TGTGCCAGCTCACACCCCGGGCAGGGGGCCCCCGGGGAGCTGTTTTTT. It encodes CASSHPGQGAPGELFF.

The rearrangement links TRBV6-4 to TRBJ2-7, with 7 bases matching TRBD1. Per germline, CDR1 MRHNA and CDR2 SNTAGT. CDR3 size: 10 residues. CDR3 loop: CASSDRDSCV. The CDR3 coding sequence is TGTGCCAGCAGTGACCGGGACAGTTGCGTC.

The CDR3 loop is CASSLGVGVATGELFF. The CDR3 DNA reads as TGTGCCAGCAGCTTAGGGGTAGGGGTGGCCACCGGGGAGCTGTTTTTT. This chain links TRBV7-8 with TRBJ2-2; perhaps TRBD1 as D (5 bases). CDR1 and CDR2 from the germline V gene are SGHVS and FQNEAQ. V was pared by 1 base and J by 4 bases, with 13 bases between. CDR3 length equals 16 residues.

The J gene is TRBJ2-1, the V gene TRBV21-1; the table names TRBD2, a call not compared with the DNA. TRBV21-1 represents a pseudogene. The CDR3 covers 11 residues. CDR3: CASSNEDEQFF. CDR3 DNA: TGTGCCAGCAGCAACGAGGATGAGCAGTTCTTC.

The J gene is TRBJ1-1, the V gene TRBV30; no reliable D call. CDR1 and CDR2 (germline): GTSNPN, SVGIG (reference sequence). The CDR3 is made up of 13 amino acids. Trimming removed 1 base from V and 1 base from J, with 7 bases in between. The CDR3 region is CAWSGDSNTEAFF. CDR3 coding DNA: TGTGCCTGGAGTGGTGACTCGAACACTGAAGCTTTCTTT.

The chain has TRBV29-1 and TRBJ2-5; 9 bases line up with TRBD1. V trimming: 7 bases; J trimming: 2 bases; junction bases outside the gene matches: 11. The CDR3 consists of 15 residues. Germline CDR1 SQVTM, CDR2 ANQGSEA. Here the CDR3 DNA reads TGCAGCGGTAAACAGGGGGCGGGGAGTCAAGAGACCCAGTACTTC. This translates into CSGKQGAGSQETQYF.

The table lists this clone with a few counts. The rearrangement joins TRBV5-1 to TRBJ1-2; D might be TRBD1 (6 bases). Germline values: CDR1 SGHRS, CDR2 YFSETQ. The CDR3 extends over 13 amino acids. Trimming shortened V by 5 bases and J by 3 bases, and 11 bases separated the two germline ends. The CDR3 spells CASSPKGDYGYTF. CDR3 in DNA: TGCGCCAGCAGTCCTAAGGGGGACTATGGCTACACCTTC.

V and J are TRBV25-1 and TRBJ2-1; D gene uncertain. Trimming removed 3 bases at V and 0 bases at J, with 12 bases between. Germline CDR1 is MGHDK and CDR2 is SYGVNS. This CDR3 is 16 amino acids long. DNA of the CDR3: TGTGCCAGCAGTGAGCCCGCGCTTGGCTCCTACAATGAGCAGTTCTTC. It is translated as CASSEPALGSYNEQFF.

This clone showed up just once. The chain has TRBV12-5 and TRBJ1-2; 8 bases are a match to TRBD1. CDR1 is LGHNT, CDR2 FRNRAP, per germline. The V gene end was trimmed by 1 base and the J gene end by 7 bases; junction bases not matched to a gene: 14. CDR3 size: 17 residues. CDR3 DNA: TGTGCTAGTGGTTTGGCCTTGGACAGGGCCCTTCACGGTGGCTACACCTTC. Residues: CASGLALDRALHGGYTF. The variable domain in full, completed from reference TRBV12-5 and TRBJ1-2, reads DARVTQTPRHKVTEMGQEVTMRCQPILGHNTVFWYRQTMMQGLELLAYFRNRAPLDDSGMPKDRFSAEMPDATLATLKIQPSEPRDSAVYFCASGLALDRALHGGYTFGSGTRLTVV.

The chain couples TRBV18 to TRBJ2-7; maybe TRBD1 (6 bases). CDR3 length: 14 residues. V lost 3 bases, J lost 5 bases, and 14 bases lay in between. Germline CDR1 and CDR2: KGHSH and LQKENI. The CDR3 DNA follows: TGTGCCAGCTCACCTACGCGGACAGCTAACGAGCAGTACGTC. Translation: CASSPTRTANEQYV.

This clone came up once. The chain uses TRBV7-9 and TRBJ2-3, with TRBD2 matching over 8 bases. With 3 bases clipped from V and 2 bases from J, the junction kept 1 base outside the gene matches. The CDR3 runs to 14 residues. CDR1 SEHNR and CDR2 FQNEAQ come from the germline V gene (reference sequence). CDR3 in amino acids: CASSFSGNTDTQYF. In nucleotides, the CDR3 is TGTGCCAGCAGCTTTAGCGGGAACACAGATACGCAGTATTTT.

The chain carries TRBV5-8 and TRBJ1-1, with D possibly being TRBD1 (6 bases). Looked up from germline, CDR1 is SGHTS and CDR2 is YDEGEE. V lost 4 bases to trimming and J lost 0 bases, with 22 bases between them. CDR3 size: 18 residues. DNA of the CDR3: TGTGCCAGCAGCAAATTGGACAGAACGGGTCCGATGAACACTGAAGCTTTCTTT. As protein: CASSKLDRTGPMNTEAFF.

The chain has TRBV27 and TRBJ2-7; 9 nucleotides align to TRBD1. J lost 7 bases, V lost 7 bases, and 11 bases had no gene match. The CDR3 extends over 14 amino acids. Germline-derived CDR1 and CDR2 are MNHEY and SMNVEV (reference sequence). The CDR3 is CASIGWDRAGEQYF. CDR3 sequence (DNA): TGTGCCAGCATTGGCTGGGACAGGGCAGGGGAGCAGTACTTC.

As regards this clone: The junction departs from the called germline gene at one end, perhaps through a read error. Other DNA sequences within the sample encode an identical CDR3. This sequence joins TRBV19 and TRBJ1-1; tentatively, D is TRBD1 (5 bases). The CDR3 spans 15 residues. Per germline, CDR1 LNHDA and CDR2 SQIVND (reference sequence). This CDR3 reads CASSLSAGWNTEAFF. The CDR3 bases are TGTGCCAGTAGTCTTTCTGCAGGGTGGAACACTGAAGCCTTCTTT.

The V gene is TRBV13, the J gene TRBJ2-1; 8 positions agree with TRBD2. Germline loops: CDR1 PRHDT, CDR2 FYEKMQ (reference sequence). V was clipped by 5 bases and J by 3 bases; unmatched bases: 6. The CDR3 covers 15 residues. Here the CDR3 DNA reads TGTGCCAGCAGCCCTCTCGGGGGGGACTACAATGAGCAGTTCTTC. Protein sequence: CASSPLGGDYNEQFF.